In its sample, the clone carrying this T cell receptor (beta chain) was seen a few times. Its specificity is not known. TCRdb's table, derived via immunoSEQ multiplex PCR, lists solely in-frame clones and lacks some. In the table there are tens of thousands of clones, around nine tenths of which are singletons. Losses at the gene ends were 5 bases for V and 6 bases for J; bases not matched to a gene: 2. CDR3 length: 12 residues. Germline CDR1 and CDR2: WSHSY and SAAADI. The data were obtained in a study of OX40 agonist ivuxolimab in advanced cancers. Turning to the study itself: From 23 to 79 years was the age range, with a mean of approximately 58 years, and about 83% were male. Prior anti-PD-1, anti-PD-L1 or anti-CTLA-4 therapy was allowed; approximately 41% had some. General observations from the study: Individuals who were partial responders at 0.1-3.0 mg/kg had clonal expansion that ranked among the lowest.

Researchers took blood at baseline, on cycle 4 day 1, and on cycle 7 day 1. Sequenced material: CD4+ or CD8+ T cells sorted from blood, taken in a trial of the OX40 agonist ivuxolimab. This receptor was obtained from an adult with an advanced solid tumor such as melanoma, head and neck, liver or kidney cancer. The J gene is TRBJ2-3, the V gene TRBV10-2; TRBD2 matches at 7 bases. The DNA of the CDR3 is TGCGCCAGCAGTTCACTAGCGGATACGCAGTATTTT. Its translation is CASSSLADTQYF.